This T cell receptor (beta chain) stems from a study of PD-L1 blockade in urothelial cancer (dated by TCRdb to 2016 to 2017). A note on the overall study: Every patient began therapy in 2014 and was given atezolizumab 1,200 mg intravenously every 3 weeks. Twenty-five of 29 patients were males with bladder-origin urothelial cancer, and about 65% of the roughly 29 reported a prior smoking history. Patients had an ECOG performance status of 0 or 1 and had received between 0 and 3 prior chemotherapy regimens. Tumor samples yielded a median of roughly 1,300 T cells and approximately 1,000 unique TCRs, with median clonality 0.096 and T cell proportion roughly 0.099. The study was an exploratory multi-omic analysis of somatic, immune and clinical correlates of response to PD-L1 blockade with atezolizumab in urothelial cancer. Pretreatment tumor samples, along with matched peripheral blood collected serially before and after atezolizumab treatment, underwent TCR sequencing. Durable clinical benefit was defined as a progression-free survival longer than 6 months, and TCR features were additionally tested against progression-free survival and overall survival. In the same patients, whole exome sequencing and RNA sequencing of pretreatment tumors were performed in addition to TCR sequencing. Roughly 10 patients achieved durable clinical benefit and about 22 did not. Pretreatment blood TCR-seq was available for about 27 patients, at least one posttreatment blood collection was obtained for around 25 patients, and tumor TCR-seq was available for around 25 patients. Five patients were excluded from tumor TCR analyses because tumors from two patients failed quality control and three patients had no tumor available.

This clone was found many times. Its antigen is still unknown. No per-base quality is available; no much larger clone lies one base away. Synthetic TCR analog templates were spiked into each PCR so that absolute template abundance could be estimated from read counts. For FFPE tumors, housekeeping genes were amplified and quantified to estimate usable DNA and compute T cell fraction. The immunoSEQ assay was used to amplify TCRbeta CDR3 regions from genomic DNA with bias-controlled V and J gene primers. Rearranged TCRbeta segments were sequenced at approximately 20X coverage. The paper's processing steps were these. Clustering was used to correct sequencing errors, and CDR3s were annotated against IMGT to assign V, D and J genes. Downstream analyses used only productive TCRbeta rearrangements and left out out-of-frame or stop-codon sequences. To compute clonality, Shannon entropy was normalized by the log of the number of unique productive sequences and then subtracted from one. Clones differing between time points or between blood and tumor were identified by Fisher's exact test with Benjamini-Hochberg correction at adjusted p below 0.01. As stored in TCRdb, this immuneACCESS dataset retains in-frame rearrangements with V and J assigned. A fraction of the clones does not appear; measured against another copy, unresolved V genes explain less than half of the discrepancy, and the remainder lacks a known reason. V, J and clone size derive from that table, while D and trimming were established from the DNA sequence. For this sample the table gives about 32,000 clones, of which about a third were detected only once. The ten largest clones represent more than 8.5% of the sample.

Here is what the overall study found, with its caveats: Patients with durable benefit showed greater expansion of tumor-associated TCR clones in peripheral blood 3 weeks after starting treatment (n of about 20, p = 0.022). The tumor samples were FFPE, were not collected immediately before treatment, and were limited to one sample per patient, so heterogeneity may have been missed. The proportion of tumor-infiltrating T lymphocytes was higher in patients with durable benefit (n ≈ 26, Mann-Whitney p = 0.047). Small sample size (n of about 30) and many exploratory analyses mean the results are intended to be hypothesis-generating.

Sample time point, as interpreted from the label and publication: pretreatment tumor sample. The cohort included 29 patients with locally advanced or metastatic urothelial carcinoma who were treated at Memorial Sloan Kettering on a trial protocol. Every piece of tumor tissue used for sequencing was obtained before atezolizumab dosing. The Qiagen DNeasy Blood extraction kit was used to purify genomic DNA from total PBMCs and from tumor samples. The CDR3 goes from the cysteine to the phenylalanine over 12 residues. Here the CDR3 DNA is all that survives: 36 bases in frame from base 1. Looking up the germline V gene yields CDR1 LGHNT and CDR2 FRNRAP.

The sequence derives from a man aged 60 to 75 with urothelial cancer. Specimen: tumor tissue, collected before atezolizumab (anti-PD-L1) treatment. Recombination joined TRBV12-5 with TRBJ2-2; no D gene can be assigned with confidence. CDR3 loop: CASTPIGRELFF. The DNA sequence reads TGTGCCAGCACCCCTATCGGTCGGGAGCTGTTTTTT.